This T cell receptor (beta chain) is from a study of cytomegalovirus exposure and HLA in healthy donors (dated by TCRdb to the late 2010s). Turning to the overall study: In an earlier analysis of 587 of the donors, 250 to 350 Gb of sequence data and 90 million to 130 million unique TCR beta sequences from roughly 200 million T cells were reported. An early release covering more than 500 HLA-typed donors comprised approximately 290 gigabases of sequencing data and approximately 80 million unique TCR sequences. Of the 350 to 450 genotyped donors, over 70% fell in the genetic ancestry cluster associated with self-reported Caucasian donors. The aim of the study was to test whether cataloging public T cell receptors could identify signatures of past pathogen exposure. The study profiled the T cell repertoires of fewer than 850 subjects by immunosequencing and related them to cytomegalovirus serostatus. A separate validation cohort of more than 100 different subjects was used in addition to the roughly 700-subject first cohort. To predict cytomegalovirus infection status, the study combined high-throughput TCR immunosequencing, statistical association of individual TCRs with disease status, and machine learning. To study patterns of TCR occurrence, a later analysis re-analyzed previously published TCR beta repertoires from 700 or so donors and added high-resolution HLA genotyping. Rather than using new phenotypic data, the later analysis identified candidate immune exposures from TCR beta sequences and from how often those sequences occurred across donors. An earlier analysis of several hundred of the donors applied high-throughput TCR beta sequencing to assess whether each TCR beta V gene segment acted as functional or pseudogenic. Alongside the repertoire data, information on donor age, sex, ethnicity and CMV serostatus was compiled. A later genetic analysis used genome-wide SNP genotypes for about three fifths of the 666 donors, treating that subset as a discovery cohort. Every repertoire in the discovery cohort had been generated on one and the same sequencing platform. Class I and class II HLA loci were covered by the typing at four-digit resolution. Typing coverage varied by locus: roughly 629-630 donors for A, B, C, DRB1 and DQB1; approximately 500 for DQA1; nearly 610 for DPA1; 450 to 480 for DPB1. Four or five DR-DQ haplotypes were handled as single units for association and clustering because linkage in the cohort was strong. Among about 360 genotyped donors of the cohort, an average of approximately 240,000 unique TCR beta nucleotide sequences were sequenced per donor, 15% to 20% of them non-productive.

CDR1 and CDR2 are read off the germline V gene (reference sequence) as LNHDA and SQIVND. There are 14 amino acids in the CDR3, from cysteine to phenylalanine inclusive. Just CDR3 DNA is preserved here, 42 bases in frame from base 1. Unmatched junction bases come to 5, with V trimmed by 1 base and J by 5 bases. Findings and caveats that apply to the study as a whole: The presence/absence analyses assumed that sequencing depth was roughly uniform across donors, and that assumption may not be true. The authors suggested that the approach could potentially be extended to other disease states and immunological phenotypes. A later genetic analysis associated a missense DCLRE1C variant with V-gene and J-gene trimming of TCR beta chains, and an independent cohort replicated the association. Some IMGT-functional V segments, including TRBV6-2 and TRBV6-3, could not be distinguished by the 87-base-pair reads and were therefore excluded. A further reported finding was that TCR beta sequences accurately predicted the HLA-A and HLA-B alleles for most subjects in the first cohort. Correlated functional status among segregating V segments might reflect linkage disequilibrium, but an unknown experimental factor could not be ruled out. A few of the identified cytomegalovirus-associated TCR beta chains were confirmed in vitro to be specific for cytomegalovirus antigens. In a later analysis, HLA-associated TCR beta chains were found to be more clonally expanded and to have lower generation probabilities than equally common non-associated chains. A group of highly shared sequence variants was considered likely to be a technical artifact of the sequencing pipeline. CMV serostatus was the only immune exposure information available for the cohort. The earlier analysis of about 600 of the donors excluded roughly 17 rarely observed V segments, including chromosome 9 orphons, because counts were too low. Cytomegalovirus status was reported to be diagnosed by the classifier with high specificity and sensitivity in both the original and validation cohorts. The study gave a list of 150 to 200 TCR beta chains associated with cytomegalovirus. In a later analysis, TCR association rates were found to vary across HLA loci, with the most associated TCRs seen for DRB1 alleles and the fewest for HLA-C alleles. Specific HLA alleles were associated with over 15,000 TCR beta sequences at a false discovery rate of 0.05 in a later analysis. Because some donors lacked HLA typing at each locus, the association tests relied only on the typed subset. In an earlier analysis of about 540 of the donors, most TCR beta V segments were observed in productive rearrangements about 90% or about 30% of the time, broadly matching IMGT annotations. When HLA alleles, especially DR and DQ, strongly co-occurred, TCR associations were difficult to assign to individual alleles. Several of the top co-occurrence clusters appeared to be linked to parvovirus B19, influenza, CMV and Epstein-Barr virus, according to a later analysis. Most TCR sequences were seen in very few donors, while some public TCRs were found in many individuals. According to a later genetic analysis, donors in an Asian-associated ancestry cluster had fewer N-insertions in productive TCRs than the roughly 700-donor mean. In a later analysis, most CMV-associated TCR beta chains were found to appear HLA-restricted, with HLA associations seemingly driven largely by CMV exposure. This cohort had only TCR beta chains sequenced, and the lack of alpha or paired-chain data limited which features could be detected.

Details on this clone: Its antigen specificity is not known. Base quality data are lacking; no much larger clone is found one base away.

Library preparation employed the immunoSEQ multiplex PCR assay. For the multiplex PCR, a mixture combining 60 forward primers for TCR Vbeta segments and 13 reverse primers for TCR Jbeta segments was used. A multiplex PCR assay on genomic DNA amplified the CDR3 region of rearranged TCR beta genes. The amplified TCR beta libraries were sequenced on the Illumina HiSeq System as 87-base-pair reads. Per the source publication's procedure: Across the roughly 670 repertoires, a later analysis counted tens of millions of unique TCR beta chains, 9.5 million to 12 million of which were shared by at least two donors. To remove PCR and sequencing errors, raw reads were error-corrected and collapsed into unique sequences using a nearest-neighbor algorithm that merged closely related sequences. V, D and J gene segments were assigned by aligning CDR3 sequences to IMGT reference sequences. For a sequence to be retained, at least a six-nucleotide match to both a V gene segment and a J gene segment was required. A rearrangement was called productive if the CDR3 had no stop codons and remained in frame with V and J, and every other rearrangement was called non-productive. Following IMGT convention, CDR3 was defined as the stretch from the second conserved V-encoded cysteine to the conserved J-encoded phenylalanine. The earlier analysis of about 590 of the donors excluded sequences that lacked an unambiguous match to a single V gene segment. In an earlier analysis of 587 of the donors, V segments were called functional above 56.7% productive rearrangements and were called segregating when the between-donor standard deviation exceeded 5%. A statistical classification framework was built to diagnose cytomegalovirus status from the catalog of TCR beta chain sequences. In a later analysis, TCR nucleotide sequences were compared against IMGT/GENE-DB human TR gene sequences so that V and J genes could be assigned. In a later analysis, CDR3 sequences and most-parsimonious VDJ recombination scenarios were assigned using the TCRdist pipeline. In a later analysis, every TCR beta chain was defined by the combination of its CDR3 amino acid sequence and its V-gene family, and reads without a unique V-gene family were dropped. As a way to deal with suspected cross-contamination and a sequencing artifact, a later analysis dropped over 550 nucleotide sequences that were highly shared and had low generation probability. In a later analysis, a clonal expansion index was calculated for each public chain from normalized within-repertoire ranks of inferred template counts. In a later analysis, generation probabilities were computed using a VDJ recombination model fitted to out-of-frame rearrangements, and the results were checked against IGoR. In a later analysis, TCR-TCR, TCR-HLA and TCR-CMV co-occurrence was scored with hypergeometric tests, and a repertoire-size bias correction was applied to TCR pairs. In a later analysis, false discovery rates were estimated by permuting HLA or CMV assignments 20 times. A later analysis grouped co-occurring TCRs with DBSCAN, adding TCRdist sequence similarity when clustering within HLA-allele-positive subsets. Repertoires with fewer than 30,000 or more than 120,000 public chains, plus five repertoires with anomalous nucleotide sharing, were excluded from co-occurrence clustering. TCRdb stores this immuneACCESS table with in-frame sequences only. Part of the clones is absent; in the studies checked, under half of the shortfall reflects unresolved V genes, and no reason is known for the rest. Clone size and V and J calls were adopted from that table, with D and trimming inferred from the DNA. This sample is represented by about 180,000 clones; approximately 80% of them were singletons. The ten largest clones add up to roughly 1.4% of the sample.

The cohort was made up of under 800 healthy bone marrow donors. Cohort members were all nominally healthy when sampled, although unrecorded immune exposures were likely present. The donor was CMV seropositive and belonged to the group of 250 to 300 seropositive cohort members. A peripheral blood sample was provided by each donor, and peripheral blood mononuclear cells were used for TCR beta sequencing. The Qiagen DNeasy Blood Extraction Kit was used to extract genomic DNA from the blood cell samples. Recombination linked TRBV19 to TRBJ2-7, with 7 bases in between that match TRBD1. The sample was PBMCs. This clonotype originated in a girl under 18 in good health and CMV-seropositive. CDR3 reads: CASSIGDRPHEQYF. In nucleotide form, the sequence is TGTGCCAGTAGTATAGGGGACAGACCCCACGAGCAGTACTTC.